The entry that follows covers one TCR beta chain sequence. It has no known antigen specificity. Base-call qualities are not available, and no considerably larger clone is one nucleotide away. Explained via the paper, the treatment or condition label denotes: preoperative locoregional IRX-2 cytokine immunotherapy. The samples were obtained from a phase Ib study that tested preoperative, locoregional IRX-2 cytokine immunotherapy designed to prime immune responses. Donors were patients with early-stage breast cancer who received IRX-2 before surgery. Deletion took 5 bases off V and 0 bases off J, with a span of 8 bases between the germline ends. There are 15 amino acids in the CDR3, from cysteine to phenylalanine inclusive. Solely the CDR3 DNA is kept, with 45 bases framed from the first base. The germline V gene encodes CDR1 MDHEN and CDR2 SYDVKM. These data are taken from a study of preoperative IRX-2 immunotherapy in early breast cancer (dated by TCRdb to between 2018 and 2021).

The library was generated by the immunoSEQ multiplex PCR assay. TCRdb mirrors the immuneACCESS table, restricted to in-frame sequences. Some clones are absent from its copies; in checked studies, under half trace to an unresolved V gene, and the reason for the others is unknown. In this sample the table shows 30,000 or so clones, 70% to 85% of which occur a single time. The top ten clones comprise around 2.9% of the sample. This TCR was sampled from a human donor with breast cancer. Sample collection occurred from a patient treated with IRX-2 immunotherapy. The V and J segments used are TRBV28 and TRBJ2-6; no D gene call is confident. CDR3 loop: CASSIPGSGANVLTF. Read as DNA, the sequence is TGTGCCAGCAGTATACCAGGCTCTGGGGCCAACGTCCTGACTTTC.